This TCR beta chain was observed in a study of shared clonotypes between healthy human individuals. Across the whole study: Per donor, CD8 memory used one plate, CD8 naive used two, CD4 memory used three and CD4 naive used three.

Comments on this clone: Its antigen is still unknown.

The sorted-subset replicate PCRs were given around 190 ng DNA, which is tens of thousands of T cell genomes. Using immunoSEQ multiplex PCR, the repertoire was profiled, and TCRdb retains in-frame clones only, with some absent. The table shows roughly 300,000 clones, with more than 60% occurring only once. Study-level findings and limits: Sharing across a few donors was seen in 4% to 5% of naive CD4 clonotypes.

Germline V gene lookup returns CDR1 SGHAT and CDR2 FQNNGV. This CDR3 has 15 amino acids. The J segment lost 2 bases and the V segment lost 4 bases, leaving 7 bases of the junction unmatched. Sequencing was done on a sample of memory CD4+ T cells sorted from blood. The subset: CD45RA-negative fraction. The clonotype was recovered from a young man in good health. V is TRBV11-2 and J is TRBJ2-5; the match to TRBD1 covers 7 bases. In DNA, the CDR3 is TGTGCCAGCAGCTCAGCCGGGACAGCTCAAGAGACCCAGTACTTC. Its protein product is CASSSAGTAQETQYF.